One sample yielded the 13 T cell receptor beta chains listed below, sequenced in a study of cytomegalovirus exposure and HLA in healthy donors. Profiled with immunoSEQ multiplex PCR; TCRdb holds only in-frame clones, not every one. The sample lists around 300,000 clones, approximately 88% occurring once. The sequenced sample was PBMCs. The receptor source for this set is a young man in good health and CMV-seronegative.

The V and J genes are TRBV4-3 and TRBJ2-5; 8 bases agree with TRBD2. V was pared by 1 base and J by 4 bases, with 8 bases of the junction left unmatched. CDR3 size: 16 residues. Germline V gene lookup returns CDR1 LGHNA and CDR2 YSLEER. The CDR3 here is CASSQVIGGAVETQYF. The CDR3 nucleotides read TGCGCCAGCAGCCAAGTAATCGGGGGGGCTGTAGAGACCCAGTACTTC.

This chain links TRBV7-9 with TRBJ2-5; TRBD1 might be the D (6 bases). V lost 10 bases, J lost 5 bases, and 23 bases lay in between. There are 15 residues in the CDR3. Germline CDR1 and CDR2: SEHNR and FQNEAQ (reference sequence). In nucleotides, the CDR3 is TGTGCCATTACAGGGTCGGCGACGCAATGGGAGACCCAGTACTTC. Translated, it gives CAITGSATQWETQYF.

The chain couples TRBV25-1 to TRBJ1-4; the D gene is possibly TRBD1 (5 bases). The V gene lost 3 bases and the J gene lost 7 bases, with 18 bases spanning the gap. The CDR3 totals 16 residues. The V gene's germline CDR1 is MGHDK and CDR2 SYGVNS. The CDR3, as DNA: TGTGCCAGCAGTGAGAGTTTCCCCGGGAGGGGTGAAAAACTGTTTTTT. Its protein is CASSESFPGRGEKLFF.

In this sample, this clone turned up once. The chain's CDR3 is CASSAGTGGFYSPLHF. CDR3 DNA: TGTGCCAGCAGCGCCGGAACAGGGGGCTTCTATTCACCCCTCCACTTT. The gene calls are TRBV5-4 and TRBJ1-6, with 9 bases identical to TRBD1. Trimming cost V 4 bases and J 8 bases; bases outside gene matches: 10. Per the germline V gene, CDR1 is SGHNT and CDR2 is YYREEE (reference sequence). The CDR3 consists of 16 residues.

The count of this clone is one. This sequence joins TRBV9 and TRBJ2-3, with 8 bases lining up with TRBD2. With 0 bases clipped from V and 0 bases from J, the junction kept 6 bases outside the gene matches. Germline V CDR1 and CDR2: SGDLS, YYNGEE. CDR3 size: 17 residues. The CDR3 region is CASSVGVLAGSTDTQYF. CDR3 DNA sequence: TGTGCCAGCAGCGTAGGGGTCTTAGCGGGGAGCACAGATACGCAGTATTTT.

In its sample, this clone was seen a few times. This chain links TRBV2 with TRBJ1-2; D may be TRBD1 (6 bases). The CDR3 consists of 13 residues. Germline V gene lookup returns CDR1 SNHLY and CDR2 FYNNEI. V lost 6 bases and J lost 4, with 12 bases in between. The DNA of the CDR3 is TGTGCCAGCAGCCCCGACAGGAGCTATGGCTACACCTTC. It translates to CASSPDRSYGYTF. Using reference TRBV2 and TRBJ1-2 for the parts outside the CDR3, the full variable domain is EPEVTQTPSHQVTQMGQEVILRCVPISNHLYFYWYRQILGQKVEFLVSFYNNEISEKSEIFDDQFSVERPDGSNFTLKIRSTKLEDSAMYFCASSPDRSYGYTFGSGTRLTVV.

The CDR3 spells CASSAIDSRYGYTF. CDR3 DNA: TGTGCCAGCTCAGCTATTGACAGCCGTTATGGCTACACCTTC. V is TRBV18 and J is TRBJ1-2; tentative D call: TRBD1 (5 bases). V shed 5 bases and J shed 5 bases, with 15 bases lying between them. The length of the CDR3 is 14 residues. From germline, CDR1 is KGHSH and CDR2 LQKENI.

The V and J genes are TRBV18 and TRBJ2-3; tentatively, D is TRBD1 (6 bases). The CDR3 is 14 amino acids. Trimming cost V 3 bases and J 2 bases, with 9 bases left between them. CDR1 and CDR2 from the germline V gene are KGHSH and LQKENI. CDR3 sequence: CASSPDSFTDTQYF. CDR3 DNA sequence: TGTGCCAGCTCACCGGACAGTTTCACAGATACGCAGTATTTT. The variable domain in full, completed from reference TRBV18 and TRBJ2-3, reads NAGVMQNPRHLVRRRGQEARLRCSPMKGHSHVYWYRQLPEEGLKFMVYLQKENIIDESGMPKERFSAEFPKEGPSILRIQQVVRGDSAAYFCASSPDSFTDTQYFGPGTRLTVL.

V and J are TRBV19 and TRBJ2-3, with D maybe TRBD2 (7 bases). The germline V and J ends were trimmed by 8 bases and 4 bases, with 13 bases remaining between them. The CDR3 consists of 13 residues. The germline V gene encodes CDR1 LNHDA and CDR2 SQIVND (reference sequence). The CDR3 reads CASGGGLPDTQYF. The CDR3, as DNA: TGTGCCAGTGGGGGGGGCCTACCAGATACGCAGTATTTT.

The gene calls are TRBV10-3 and TRBJ1-5, with TRBD1 identical over 7 bases. CDR3 length equals 16 residues. V was pared by 0 bases and J by 6 bases, with 8 bases of the junction left unmatched. The V gene's germline CDR1 is ENHRY and CDR2 SYGVKD. CDR3 sequence: CAISESPGQLLQPQHF. The CDR3 DNA reads as TGTGCCATCAGTGAGTCTCCGGGACAGTTACTTCAGCCCCAGCATTTT.

V gene TRBV9 combines with J gene TRBJ1-6; D not certain. Trimming shortened V by 0 bases and J by 2 bases, and 12 bases separated the two germline ends. Germline-derived CDR1 and CDR2 are SGDLS and YYNGEE. The CDR3 covers 17 residues. CDR3 amino acids: CASSVEPAWAYNSPLHF. As DNA, the CDR3 is TGTGCCAGCAGCGTAGAGCCAGCGTGGGCCTATAATTCACCCCTCCACTTT. Full variable domain (missing parts from reference TRBV9 and TRBJ1-6): DSGVTQTPKHLITATGQRVTLRCSPRSGDLSVYWYQQSLDQGLQFLIQYYNGEERAKGNILERFSAQQFPDLHSELNLSSLELGDSALYFCASSVEPAWAYNSPLHFGNGTRLTVT.

The chain has TRBV6-5 and TRBJ1-2; tentative D call: TRBD1 (6 bases). CDR3 length: 15 amino acids. The V gene's germline CDR1 is MNHEY and CDR2 SVGAGI. V lost 5 bases to trimming and J lost 6 bases, with 19 bases between them. CDR3 sequence (DNA): TGTGCCAGCAGTCCTAACGGGGGGCTTAGGGATGGCTACACCTTC. Its protein product is CASSPNGGLRDGYTF.

This chain uses TRBV6-1 with TRBJ2-5, with a possible D match to TRBD2 (6 bases). CDR1 MNHNS and CDR2 SASEGT come from the germline V gene. Trimming took off 6 bases at V and 5 bases at J, with 10 bases between the two ends. This CDR3 has 12 residues. This CDR3 reads CASSRAGETQYF. The DNA of the CDR3 is TGTGCCAGCAGCCGGGCGGGGGAGACCCAGTACTTC.